What follows describes a single T cell receptor beta chain. The CDR3 has 17 residues. Germline values: CDR1 ENHRY, CDR2 SYGVKD. The V gene end was trimmed by 6 bases and the J gene end by 0 bases; junction bases not matched to a gene: 9. These data belong to a study of shared clonotypes between healthy human individuals. Genomic DNA per cell subset filled all wells of several immunoSEQ plates. Repertoires were generated with immunoSEQ multiplex PCR, while TCRdb's copy carries only in-frame clones and drops some. The sample holds 150,000 to 200,000 clones, approximately 95% seen once. V and J are TRBV10-3 and TRBJ2-7, with TRBD1 matching 12 bases. Sample: naive CD4+ T cells sorted from blood. As to subset: CD45RA+ positively selected. This TCR was sampled from a woman in her 30s in good health. CDR3 residues: CAISSGTGGVLSYEQYF. CDR3 in DNA: TGTGCCATCAGCTCCGGGACAGGGGGCGTCCTCTCCTACGAGCAGTACTTC.